This TCR beta chain was profiled in a study of T cell repertoires in cytomegalovirus infection (dated by TCRdb to between 2017 and 2020). In terms of the full investigation: Alongside well-studied HLA-B-restricted epitopes, the peptide stimulations were aimed at recently identified HLA-C-restricted CMV epitopes, whose presentation resists viral immunomodulation. The HLA type of each donor mattered for the analysis, because public TCR beta signatures pointed to carriage of CMV infection along with the matching HLA type. On the study overall, not on this receptor specifically: In both this cohort and an independent roughly 350-donor cohort, the cumulative frequency of public TCR beta family members distinguished carriers of CMV infection plus the relevant HLA type. In the ex vivo response, HLA-C-restricted CMV-specific TCR beta clonotypes were dominant, and in two of eight donors the single most frequent clonotype came from this HLA-C-restricted group.

About this clonotype itself: This clone's antigen is unknown. No base-level quality is on record; no much larger clone is a single base apart.

The treatment or condition label for this specimen denotes: in vitro stimulation with specific CMV peptide epitopes to enrich CMV-specific T cells. The sample was run on an Illumina HiSeq 1500. Clones were called with MiXCR by TCRdb after fastp trimmed the public reads at Q25, and only in-frame beta chains were retained. Merged by CDR3 protein, the rows form single entries marked with the most common genes and DNA. This sample has about 890,000 distinct CDR3 sequences in its table, and roughly 31% of those were observed once. The top ten constitute 13% of the sample. From the cysteine through the phenylalanine, the CDR3 covers 14 amino acids. CDR3 DNA is the only sequence kept; it has 42 bases, read in frame from the first base. The germline V gene yields MDHEN for CDR1 and SYDVKM for CDR2. The germline V end is reduced by 7 bases and the J end by 2 bases; junction bases left unmatched: 3.

The material sequenced was cultured CD8+ T cells from PBMCs, taken from culture after CMV antigen stimulation. The TCR was taken from a human donor in good health (CMV status not recorded). Some clones in this sample may be carry-over from other donors' samples. Recombination linked TRBV28 to TRBJ2-2; a stretch of 8 junction bases matches TRBD1. The CDR3 loop reads CASTDRENTGELFF. The sequenced DNA: TGTGCCAGCACGGACAGGGAAAACACCGGGGAGCTGTTTTTT.